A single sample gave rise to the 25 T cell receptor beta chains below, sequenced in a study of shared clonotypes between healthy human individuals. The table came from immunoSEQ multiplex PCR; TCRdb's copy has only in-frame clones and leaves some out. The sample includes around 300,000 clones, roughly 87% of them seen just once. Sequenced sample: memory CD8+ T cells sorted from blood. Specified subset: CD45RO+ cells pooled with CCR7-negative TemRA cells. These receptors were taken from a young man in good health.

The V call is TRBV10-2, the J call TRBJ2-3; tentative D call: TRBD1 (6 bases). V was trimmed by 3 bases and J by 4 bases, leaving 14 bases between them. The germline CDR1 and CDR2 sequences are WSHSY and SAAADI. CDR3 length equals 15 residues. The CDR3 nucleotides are TGCGCCAGCAGTGAAAACAGGGTTCGTCCAGATACGCAGTATTTT. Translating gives CASSENRVRPDTQYF.

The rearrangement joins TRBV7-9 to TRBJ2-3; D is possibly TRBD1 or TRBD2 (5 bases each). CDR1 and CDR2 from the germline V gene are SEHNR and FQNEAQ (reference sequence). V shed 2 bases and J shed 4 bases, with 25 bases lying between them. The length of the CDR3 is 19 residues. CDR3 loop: CASSLTFGAADLVPDTQYF. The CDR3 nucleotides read TGTGCCAGCAGCTTAACCTTCGGGGCGGCCGATTTAGTCCCAGATACGCAGTATTTT.

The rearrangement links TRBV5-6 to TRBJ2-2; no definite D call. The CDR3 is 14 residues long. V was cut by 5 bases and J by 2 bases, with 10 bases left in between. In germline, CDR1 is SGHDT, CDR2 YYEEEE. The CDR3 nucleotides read TGTGCCAGCAGAACGGACGGAAACACCGGGGAGCTGTTTTTT. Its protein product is CASRTDGNTGELFF.

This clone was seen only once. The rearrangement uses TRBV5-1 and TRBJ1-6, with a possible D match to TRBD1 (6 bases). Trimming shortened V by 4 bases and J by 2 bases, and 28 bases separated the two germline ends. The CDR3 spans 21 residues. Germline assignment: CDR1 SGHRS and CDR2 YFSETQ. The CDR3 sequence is CASSPPRGQTWGATYNSPLHF. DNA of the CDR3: TGCGCCAGCAGCCCCCCTCGAGGTCAGACTTGGGGGGCCACCTATAATTCACCCCTCCACTTT.

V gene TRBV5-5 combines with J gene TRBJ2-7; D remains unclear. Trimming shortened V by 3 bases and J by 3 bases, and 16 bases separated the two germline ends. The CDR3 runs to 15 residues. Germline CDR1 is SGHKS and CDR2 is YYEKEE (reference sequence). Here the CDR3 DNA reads TGTGCCAGCAGCTCCCAGGATCCCACCAGCTACGAGCAGTACTTC. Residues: CASSSQDPTSYEQYF.

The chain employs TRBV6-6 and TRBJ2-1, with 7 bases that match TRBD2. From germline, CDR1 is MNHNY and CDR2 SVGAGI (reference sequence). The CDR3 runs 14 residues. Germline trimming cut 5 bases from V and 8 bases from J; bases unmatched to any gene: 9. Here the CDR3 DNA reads TGTGCCAGCAGTCCACTAGCGCCGAGGGATGAGCAGTTCTTC. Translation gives CASSPLAPRDEQFF.

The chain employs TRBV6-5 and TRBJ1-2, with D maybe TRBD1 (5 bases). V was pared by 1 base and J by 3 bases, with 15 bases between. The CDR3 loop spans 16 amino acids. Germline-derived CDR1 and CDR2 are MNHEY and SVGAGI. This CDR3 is CASSYLGAPGYYGYTF. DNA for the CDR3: TGTGCCAGCAGTTACTTAGGGGCCCCGGGTTACTATGGCTACACCTTC.

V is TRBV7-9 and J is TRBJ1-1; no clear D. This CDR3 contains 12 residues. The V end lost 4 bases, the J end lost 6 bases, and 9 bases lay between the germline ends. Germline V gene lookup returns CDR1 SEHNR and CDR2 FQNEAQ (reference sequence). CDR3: CASSSGRAEAFF. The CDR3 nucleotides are TGTGCCAGCAGCTCTGGAAGGGCTGAAGCTTTCTTT.

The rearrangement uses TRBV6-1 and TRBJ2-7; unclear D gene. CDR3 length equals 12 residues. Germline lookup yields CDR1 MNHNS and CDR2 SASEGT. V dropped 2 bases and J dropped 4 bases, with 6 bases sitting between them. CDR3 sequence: CASSEPGYEQYF. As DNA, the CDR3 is TGTGCCAGCAGTGAACCAGGATACGAGCAGTACTTC.

In nucleotides, the CDR3 is TGTGCCAGCAGCTCGGGTAGCGGGAGGGAAGGCACCGGGGAGCTGTTTTTT. Its translation: CASSSGSGREGTGELFF. The chain recombines TRBV11-2 with TRBJ2-2; 11 bases are shared with TRBD2. The CDR3 spans 17 residues. Per the germline V gene, CDR1 is SGHAT and CDR2 is FQNNGV. Trimming at V came to 4 bases and at J to 4 bases, leaving 8 bases not matched to a gene.

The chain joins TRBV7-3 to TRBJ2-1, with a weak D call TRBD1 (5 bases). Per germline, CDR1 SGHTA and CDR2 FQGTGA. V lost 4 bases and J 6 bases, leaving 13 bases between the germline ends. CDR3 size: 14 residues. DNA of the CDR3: TGTGCCAGCAGCTGGACCAGGGTAAGCAATGAGCAGTTCTTC. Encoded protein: CASSWTRVSNEQFF. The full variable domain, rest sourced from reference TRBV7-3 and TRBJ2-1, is GAGVSQTPSNKVTEKGKYVELRCDPISGHTALYWYRQSLGQGPEFLIYFQGTGAADDSGLPNDRFFAVRPEGSVSTLKIQRTERGDSAVYLCASSWTRVSNEQFFGPGTRLTVL.

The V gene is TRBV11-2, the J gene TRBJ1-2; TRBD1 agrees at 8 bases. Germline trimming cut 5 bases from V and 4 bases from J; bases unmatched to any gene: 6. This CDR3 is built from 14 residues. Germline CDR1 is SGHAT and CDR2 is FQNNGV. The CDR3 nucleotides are TGTGCCAGCAGCCCAGGGGGACAGGTCTATGGCTACACCTTC. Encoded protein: CASSPGGQVYGYTF.

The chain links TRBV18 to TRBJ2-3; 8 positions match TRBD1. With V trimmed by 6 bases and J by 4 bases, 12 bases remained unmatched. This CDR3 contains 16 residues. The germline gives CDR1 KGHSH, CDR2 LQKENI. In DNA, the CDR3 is TGTGCCAGCTCCTTGACAGGGGCGTCGTTCGCAGATACGCAGTATTTT. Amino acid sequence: CASSLTGASFADTQYF.

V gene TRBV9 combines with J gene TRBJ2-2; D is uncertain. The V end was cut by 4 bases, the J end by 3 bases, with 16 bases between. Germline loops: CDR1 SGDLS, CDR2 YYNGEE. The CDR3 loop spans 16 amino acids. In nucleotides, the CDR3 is TGTGCCAGCAGCCGAACGTGGGATGGTTACACCGGGGAGCTGTTTTTT. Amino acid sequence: CASSRTWDGYTGELFF.

This chain's CDR3 is CASSPRGGGYTF. CDR3 nucleotides: TGTGCCAGCAGCCCCCGCGGGGGCGGCTACACCTTC. V usage is TRBV21-1 and J usage is TRBJ1-2. TRBV21-1 is noted as a pseudogene. This CDR3 is built from 12 residues.

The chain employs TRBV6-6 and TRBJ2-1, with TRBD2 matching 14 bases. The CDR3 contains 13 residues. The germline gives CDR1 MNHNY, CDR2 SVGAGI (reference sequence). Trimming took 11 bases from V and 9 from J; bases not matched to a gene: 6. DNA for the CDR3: TGTGCCGGTGGGACTAGCGGGAGCGGTGAGCAGTTCTTC. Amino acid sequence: CAGGTSGSGEQFF.

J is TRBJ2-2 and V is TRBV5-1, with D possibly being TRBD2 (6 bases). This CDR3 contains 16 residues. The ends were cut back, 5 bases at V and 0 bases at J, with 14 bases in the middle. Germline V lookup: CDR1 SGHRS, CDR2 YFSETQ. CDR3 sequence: CASSSESGANTGELFF. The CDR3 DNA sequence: TGCGCCAGCAGTTCCGAATCGGGGGCGAACACCGGGGAGCTGTTTTTT.

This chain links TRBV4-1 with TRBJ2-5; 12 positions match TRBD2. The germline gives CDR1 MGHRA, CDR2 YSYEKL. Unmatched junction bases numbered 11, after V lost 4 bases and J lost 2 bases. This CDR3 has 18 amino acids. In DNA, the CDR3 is TGCGCCAGCAGCCGCGGACTAGCGGGGACCCTGTCACAAGAGACCCAGTACTTC. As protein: CASSRGLAGTLSQETQYF.

The CDR3 reads CASRDGKETQYF. CDR3 in DNA: TGTGCCAGCAGGGACGGAAAAGAGACCCAGTACTTC. This sequence joins TRBV2 and TRBJ2-5; no clear D gene. The germline CDR1 and CDR2 sequences are SNHLY and FYNNEI. The V end was cut by 6 bases, the J end by 3 bases, with 8 bases between. There are 12 residues in the CDR3.

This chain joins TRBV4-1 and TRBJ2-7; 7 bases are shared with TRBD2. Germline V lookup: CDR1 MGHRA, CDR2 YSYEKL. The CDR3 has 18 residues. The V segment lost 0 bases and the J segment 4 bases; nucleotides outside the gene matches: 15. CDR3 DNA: TGCGCCAGCAGCCAAGACGACCAAGGGAACCGGGGGGATTACGAGCAGTACTTC. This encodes CASSQDDQGNRGDYEQYF.

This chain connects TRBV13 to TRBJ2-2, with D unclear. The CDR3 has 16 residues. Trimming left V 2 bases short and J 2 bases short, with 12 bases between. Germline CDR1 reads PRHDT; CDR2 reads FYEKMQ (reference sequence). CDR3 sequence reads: CASSLFGLGNTGELFF. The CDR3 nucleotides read TGTGCCAGCAGCTTATTCGGCCTGGGAAACACCGGGGAGCTGTTTTTT.

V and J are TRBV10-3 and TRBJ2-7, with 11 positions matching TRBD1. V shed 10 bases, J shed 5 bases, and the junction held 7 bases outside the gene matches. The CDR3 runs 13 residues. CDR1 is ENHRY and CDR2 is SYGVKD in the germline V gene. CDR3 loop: CASLDRGRHEQYF. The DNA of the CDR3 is TGTGCCAGCCTGGACAGGGGGCGACACGAGCAGTACTTC.

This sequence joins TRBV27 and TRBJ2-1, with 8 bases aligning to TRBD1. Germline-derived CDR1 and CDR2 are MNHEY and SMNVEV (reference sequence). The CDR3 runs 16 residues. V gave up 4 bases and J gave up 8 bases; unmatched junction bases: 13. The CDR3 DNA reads TGTGCCAGCAGTTGGGGCCCGGGACAGGCTTTCGATGAGCAGTTCTTC. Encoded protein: CASSWGPGQAFDEQFF.

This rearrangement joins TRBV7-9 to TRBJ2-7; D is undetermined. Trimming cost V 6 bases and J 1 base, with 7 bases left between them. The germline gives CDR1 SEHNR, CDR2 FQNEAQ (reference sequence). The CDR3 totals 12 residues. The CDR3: CASSFQSYEQYF. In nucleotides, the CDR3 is TGTGCCAGCAGTTTCCAATCCTACGAGCAGTACTTC. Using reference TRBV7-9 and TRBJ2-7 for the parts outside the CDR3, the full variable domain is DTGVSQNPRHKITKRGQNVTFRCDPISEHNRLYWYRQTLGQGPEFLTYFQNEAQLEKSRLLSDRFSAERPKGSFSTLEIQRTEQGDSAMYLCASSFQSYEQYFGPGTRLTVT.

The CDR3 DNA is TGCGCCAGCAGCTTTAGGGCCCTTGCCTCCTACGAGCAGTACTTC. It is translated as CASSFRALASYEQYF. This sequence joins TRBV5-1 and TRBJ2-7; D is unclear. The CDR3 runs to 15 residues. V was pared by 2 bases and J by 0 bases, with 12 bases between. Germline V gene lookup returns CDR1 SGHRS and CDR2 YFSETQ.